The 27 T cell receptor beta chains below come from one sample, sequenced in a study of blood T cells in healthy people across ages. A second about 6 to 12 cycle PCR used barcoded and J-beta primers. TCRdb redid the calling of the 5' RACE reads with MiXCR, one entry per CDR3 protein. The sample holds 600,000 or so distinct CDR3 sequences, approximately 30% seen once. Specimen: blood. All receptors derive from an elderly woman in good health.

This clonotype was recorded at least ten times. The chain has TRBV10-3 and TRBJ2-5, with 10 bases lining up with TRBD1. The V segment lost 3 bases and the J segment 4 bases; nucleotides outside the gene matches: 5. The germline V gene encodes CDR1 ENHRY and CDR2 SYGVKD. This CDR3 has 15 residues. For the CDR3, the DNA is TGTGCCATCAGTGAAGTAAGGGACAGGGGAGAGACCCAGTACTTC. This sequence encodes CAISEVRDRGETQYF.

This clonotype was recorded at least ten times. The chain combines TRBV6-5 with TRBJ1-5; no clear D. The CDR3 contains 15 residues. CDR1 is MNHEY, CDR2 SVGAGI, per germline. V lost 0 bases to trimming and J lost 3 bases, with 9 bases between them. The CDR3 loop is CASSYSSRHNQPQHF. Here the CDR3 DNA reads TGTGCCAGCAGTTACTCGAGCAGGCACAATCAGCCCCAGCATTTT.

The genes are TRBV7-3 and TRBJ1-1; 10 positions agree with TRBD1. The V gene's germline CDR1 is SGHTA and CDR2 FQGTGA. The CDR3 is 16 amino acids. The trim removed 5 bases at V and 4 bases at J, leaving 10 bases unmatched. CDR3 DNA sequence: TGTGCCAGCAGCAGAACCGGGACAGGGGCGGCCACTGAAGCTTTCTTT. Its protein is CASSRTGTGAATEAFF.

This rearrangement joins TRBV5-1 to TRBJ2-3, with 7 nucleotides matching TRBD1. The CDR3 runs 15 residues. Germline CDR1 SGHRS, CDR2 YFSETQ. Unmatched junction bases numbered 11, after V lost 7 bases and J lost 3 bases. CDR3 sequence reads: CASFDARGKTDTQYF. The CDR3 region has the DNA TGCGCCAGCTTCGACGCCAGGGGGAAAACAGATACGCAGTATTTT.

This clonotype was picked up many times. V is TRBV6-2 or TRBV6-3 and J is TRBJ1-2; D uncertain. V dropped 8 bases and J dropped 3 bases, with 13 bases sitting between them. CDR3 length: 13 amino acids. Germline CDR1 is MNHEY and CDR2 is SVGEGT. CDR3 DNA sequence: TGTGCCAGCGCCACGGACGGCGACTATGGCTACACCTTC. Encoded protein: CASATDGDYGYTF.

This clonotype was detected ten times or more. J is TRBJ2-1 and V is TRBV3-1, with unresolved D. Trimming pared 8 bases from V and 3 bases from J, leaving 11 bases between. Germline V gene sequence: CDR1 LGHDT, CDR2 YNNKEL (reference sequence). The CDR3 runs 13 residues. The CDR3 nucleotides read TGTGCCAGCCTGGGTTGGGGCTACAATGAGCAGTTCTTC. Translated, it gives CASLGWGYNEQFF.

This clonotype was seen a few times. The CDR3 loop is CASSYSTGAVNQPQHF. Written as DNA, the CDR3 is TGTGCCAGCAGTTACTCGACAGGGGCAGTTAATCAGCCCCAGCATTTT. The chain is built from TRBV6-6 and TRBJ1-5, with 8 bases that match TRBD1. This CDR3 is built from 16 residues. Per the germline V gene, CDR1 is MNHNY and CDR2 is SVGAGI (reference sequence). V shed 0 bases and J 4 bases; nucleotides not matched to a gene: 5.

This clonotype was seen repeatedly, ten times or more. The CDR3, as DNA: TGTGCCAGCAGCCCTACTCAGGGGGGATATGGCTACACCTTC. It encodes CASSPTQGGYGYTF. The V gene is TRBV11-1, the J gene TRBJ1-2; 7 bases agree with TRBD1. V lost 5 bases to trimming and J lost 5 bases; unmatched junction nucleotides: 8. This CDR3 spans 14 amino acids. From germline, CDR1 is SGHAT and CDR2 FQDESV (reference sequence).

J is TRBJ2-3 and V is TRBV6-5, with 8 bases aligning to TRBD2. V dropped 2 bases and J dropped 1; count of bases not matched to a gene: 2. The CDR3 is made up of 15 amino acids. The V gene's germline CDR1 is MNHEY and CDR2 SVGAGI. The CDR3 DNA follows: TGTGCCAGCAGTTACGCGGGGGGCGGCACAGATACGCAGTATTTT. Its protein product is CASSYAGGGTDTQYF.

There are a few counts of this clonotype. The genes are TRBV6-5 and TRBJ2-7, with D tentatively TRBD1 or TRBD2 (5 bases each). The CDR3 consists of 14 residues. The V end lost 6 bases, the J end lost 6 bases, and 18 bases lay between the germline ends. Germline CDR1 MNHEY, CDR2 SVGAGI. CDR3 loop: CASSPPGRGTEQYF. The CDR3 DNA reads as TGTGCCAGCAGCCCGCCGGGACGGGGAACCGAGCAGTACTTC.

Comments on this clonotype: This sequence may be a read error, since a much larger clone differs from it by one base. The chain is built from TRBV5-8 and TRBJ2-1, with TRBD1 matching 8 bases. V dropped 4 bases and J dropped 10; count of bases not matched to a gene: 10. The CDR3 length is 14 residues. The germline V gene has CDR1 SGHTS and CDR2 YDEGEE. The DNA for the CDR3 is TGTGCCAGCAGCCGACAGGGGTCCAACTACGAGCAGTTCTTC. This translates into CASSRQGSNYEQFF.

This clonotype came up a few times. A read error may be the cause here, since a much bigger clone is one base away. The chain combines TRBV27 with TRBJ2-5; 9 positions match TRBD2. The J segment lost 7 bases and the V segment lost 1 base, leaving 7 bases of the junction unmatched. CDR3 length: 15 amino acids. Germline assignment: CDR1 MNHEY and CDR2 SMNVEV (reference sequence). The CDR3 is CASSLFAGGRGTQYF. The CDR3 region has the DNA TGTGCCAGCAGTTTATTTGCGGGGGGGCGGGGGACCCAGTACTTC.

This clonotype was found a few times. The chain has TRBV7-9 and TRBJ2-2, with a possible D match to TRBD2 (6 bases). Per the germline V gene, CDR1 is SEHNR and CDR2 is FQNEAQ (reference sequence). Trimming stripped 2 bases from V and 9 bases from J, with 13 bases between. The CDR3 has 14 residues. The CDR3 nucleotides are TGTGCCAGCAGCTTAAGTGGAGGGATCCGGGAGCTGTTTTTT. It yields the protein CASSLSGGIRELFF.

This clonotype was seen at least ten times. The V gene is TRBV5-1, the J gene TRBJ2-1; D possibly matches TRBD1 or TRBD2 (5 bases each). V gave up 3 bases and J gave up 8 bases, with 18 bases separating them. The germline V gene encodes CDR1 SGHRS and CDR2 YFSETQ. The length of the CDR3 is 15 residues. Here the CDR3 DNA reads TGCGCCAGCAGCTCGTTTCAAATTGGGGGTGATGAGCAGTTCTTC. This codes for CASSSFQIGGDEQFF.

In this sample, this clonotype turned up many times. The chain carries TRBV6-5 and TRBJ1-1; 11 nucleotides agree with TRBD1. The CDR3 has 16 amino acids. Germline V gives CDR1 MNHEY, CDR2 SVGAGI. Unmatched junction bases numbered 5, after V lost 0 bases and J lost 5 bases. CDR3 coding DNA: TGTGCCAGCAGTTACTCAGGACAGGGGGCTTTAACTGAAGCTTTCTTT. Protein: CASSYSGQGALTEAFF.

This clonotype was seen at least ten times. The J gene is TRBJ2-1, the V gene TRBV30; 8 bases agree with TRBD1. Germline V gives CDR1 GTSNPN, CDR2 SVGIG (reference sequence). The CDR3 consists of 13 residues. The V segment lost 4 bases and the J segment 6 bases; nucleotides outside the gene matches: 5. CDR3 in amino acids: CAWTRGLSNEQFF. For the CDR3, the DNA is TGTGCCTGGACCAGGGGGCTGTCCAATGAGCAGTTCTTC.

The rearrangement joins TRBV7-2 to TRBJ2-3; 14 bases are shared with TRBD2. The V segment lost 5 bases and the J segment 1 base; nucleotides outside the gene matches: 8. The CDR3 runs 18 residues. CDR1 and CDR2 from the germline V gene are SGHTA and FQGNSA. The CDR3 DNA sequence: TGTGCCAGCAGCCCCCGACTAGCGGGGGGGGGAGGCACAGATACGCAGTATTTT. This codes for CASSPRLAGGGGTDTQYF.

In DNA form, the CDR3 reads TGTGCCAGCAGCTCTGCCGGGGCTCACAATGAGCAGTTCTTC. It yields the protein CASSSAGAHNEQFF. The chain combines TRBV7-6 with TRBJ2-1; D may be TRBD1 or TRBD2 (5 bases each). CDR3 length: 14 amino acids. Trimming pared 4 bases from V and 5 bases from J, leaving 12 bases between. Looked up from germline, CDR1 is SGHVS and CDR2 is FNYEAQ.

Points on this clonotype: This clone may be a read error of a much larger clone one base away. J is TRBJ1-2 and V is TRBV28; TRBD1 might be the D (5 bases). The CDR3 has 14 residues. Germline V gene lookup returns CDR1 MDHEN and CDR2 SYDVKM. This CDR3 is CAGSLLTGGNGYTF. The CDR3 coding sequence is TGTGCCGGCAGTTTACTCACGGGGGGGAATGGCTACACCTTC.

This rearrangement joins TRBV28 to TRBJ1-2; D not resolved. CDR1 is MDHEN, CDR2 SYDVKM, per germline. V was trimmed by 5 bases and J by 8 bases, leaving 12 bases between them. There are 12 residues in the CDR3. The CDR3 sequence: CASSSGVLGYTF. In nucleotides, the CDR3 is TGTGCCAGCAGTAGCGGGGTGCTCGGCTACACCTTC.

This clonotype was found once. For the CDR3, the DNA is TGTGCCAGCAGCTTGGGACAGGGGGACTCCCAGCATTTT. This encodes CASSLGQGDSQHF. The V and J genes are TRBV5-6 and TRBJ1-5; 9 nucleotides agree with TRBD1. Trimming at V came to 0 bases and at J to 11 bases, leaving 3 bases not matched to a gene. The CDR3 is 13 amino acids. The germline CDR1 and CDR2 sequences are SGHDT and YYEEEE.

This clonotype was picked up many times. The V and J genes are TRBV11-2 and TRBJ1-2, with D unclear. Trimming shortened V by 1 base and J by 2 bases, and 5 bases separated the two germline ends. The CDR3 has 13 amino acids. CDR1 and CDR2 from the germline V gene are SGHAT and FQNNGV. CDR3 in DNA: TGTGCCAGCAGCTTAGTAGAAAACTATGGCTACACCTTC. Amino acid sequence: CASSLVENYGYTF.

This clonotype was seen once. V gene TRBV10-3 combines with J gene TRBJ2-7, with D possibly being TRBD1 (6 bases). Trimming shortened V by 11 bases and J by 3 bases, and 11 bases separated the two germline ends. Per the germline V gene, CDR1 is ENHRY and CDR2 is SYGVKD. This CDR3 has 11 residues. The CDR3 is CASGEYYEQYF. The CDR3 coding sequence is TGTGCCTCAGGGGAGTACTACGAGCAGTACTTC.

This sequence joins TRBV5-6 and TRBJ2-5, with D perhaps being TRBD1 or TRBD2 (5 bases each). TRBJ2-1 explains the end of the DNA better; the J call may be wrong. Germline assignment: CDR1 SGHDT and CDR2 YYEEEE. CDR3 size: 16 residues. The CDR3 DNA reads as TGTGCCAGCGGTCTAGGGGTGGGACCTACCCAAGAGACCCAGTTCTTC. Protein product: CASGLGVGPTQETQFF.

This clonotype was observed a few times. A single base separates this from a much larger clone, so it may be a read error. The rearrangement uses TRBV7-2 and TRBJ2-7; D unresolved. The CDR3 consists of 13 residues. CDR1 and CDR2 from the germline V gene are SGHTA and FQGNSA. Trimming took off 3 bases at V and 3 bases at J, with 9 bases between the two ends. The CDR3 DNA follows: TGTGCCAGCAGCTTGGGCAGCCACTACGAGCAGTACTTC. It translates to CASSLGSHYEQYF.

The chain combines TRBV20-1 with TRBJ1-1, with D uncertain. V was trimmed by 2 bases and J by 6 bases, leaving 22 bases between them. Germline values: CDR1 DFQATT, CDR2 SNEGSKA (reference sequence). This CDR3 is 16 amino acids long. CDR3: CSARTPGVTFEPEAFF. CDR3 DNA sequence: TGCAGTGCTAGAACTCCCGGCGTGACCTTCGAGCCTGAAGCTTTCTTT.

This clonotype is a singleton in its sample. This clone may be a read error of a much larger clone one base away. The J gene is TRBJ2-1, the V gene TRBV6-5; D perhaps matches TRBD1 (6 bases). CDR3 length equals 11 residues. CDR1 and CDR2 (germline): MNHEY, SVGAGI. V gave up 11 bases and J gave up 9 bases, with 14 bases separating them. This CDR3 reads CAGALGGEQFF. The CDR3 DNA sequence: TGTGCCGGCGCGTTAGGGGGTGAGCAGTTCTTC.